These 13 T cell receptor beta chains came from one sample sequenced in a study of T-cell reconstitution after alpha-beta-depleted transplantation in children. Unique molecular identifiers tagged the TCRbeta library. TCRdb processed the PCR reads anew with MiXCR; each CDR3 protein has one entry. The sample shows approximately 350,000 distinct CDR3 sequences, around 16% of them seen only once. The source was PBMCs, mostly from graft donor cells, collected 360 days after TCRalphabeta/CD19-depleted stem cell transplant. The source is a male patient aged 2 to 9 who had a stem cell transplant for acute lymphoblastic leukemia, so the T cells may come from the graft donor.

The V call is TRBV11-2, the J call TRBJ2-7, with TRBD2 identical over 13 bases. V lost 5 bases and J lost 4; bases outside the gene matches: 8. The CDR3 is 16 residues long. CDR1 is SGHAT, CDR2 FQNNGV, per germline. Here the CDR3 reads CASSLTGTSGIYEQYF. CDR3 DNA: TGTGCCAGCAGCCTAACCGGGACTAGCGGGATTTACGAGCAGTACTTC.

This chain's CDR3 is CASRASGAKAQYF. CDR3 bases: TGTGCCAGCAGAGCCTCCGGGGCGAAAGCCCAGTACTTC. The V call is TRBV6-2 or TRBV6-3, the J call TRBJ2-5, with D perhaps matching TRBD1 or TRBD2 (5 bases each). CDR3 size: 13 residues. V was clipped by 6 bases and J by 9 bases, with 17 bases between them. From germline, CDR1 is MNHEY and CDR2 SVGEGT.

At least ten counts were recorded for this clonotype. The rearrangement joins TRBV11-2 to TRBJ2-1; 11 bases match TRBD1. The germline CDR1 and CDR2 sequences are SGHAT and FQNNGV. This CDR3 comprises 20 residues. V dropped 4 bases and J dropped 4; count of bases not matched to a gene: 18. CDR3 in amino acids: CASSSRTGGVWRERYNEQFF. In DNA form, the CDR3 reads TGTGCCAGCAGCTCCAGGACAGGGGGCGTTTGGCGGGAGAGATACAATGAGCAGTTCTTC.

This clonotype was counted only a few times. The chain joins TRBV6-1 to TRBJ2-7, with a possible D match to TRBD1 (6 bases). The CDR3 consists of 13 residues. V dropped 7 bases and J dropped 3 bases, with 13 bases sitting between them. The V gene's germline CDR1 is MNHNS and CDR2 SASEGT. CDR3 protein: CASTYRAGYEQYF. The CDR3 bases are TGTGCCAGCACCTACAGGGCTGGCTACGAGCAGTACTTC.

This clonotype has a count of ten or more. CDR3 in amino acids: CASSLDSVAYEQYF. The CDR3 DNA is TGTGCCAGCAGCTTAGACAGCGTAGCCTACGAGCAGTACTTC. The chain carries TRBV7-8 and TRBJ2-7; no clear D gene. There are 14 residues in the CDR3. Trimming left V 1 base short and J 2 bases short, with 9 bases between. Germline CDR1 reads SGHVS; CDR2 reads FQNEAQ.

The chain recombines TRBV7-8 with TRBJ2-2; D ambiguous. V was shortened by 0 bases and J by 4 bases, with 15 bases between the two germline ends. Per the germline V gene, CDR1 is SGHVS and CDR2 is FQNEAQ. The length of the CDR3 is 17 residues. CDR3: CASSLAGQPPPTGELFF. CDR3 nucleotide sequence: TGTGCCAGCAGCTTAGCCGGGCAGCCCCCTCCCACCGGGGAGCTGTTTTTT. The full variable domain, with the rest looked up from reference TRBV7-8 and TRBJ2-2, is GAGVSQSPRYKVAKRGQDVALRCDPISGHVSLFWYQQALGQGPEFLTYFQNEAQLDKSGLPSDRFFAERPEGSVSTLKIQRTQQEDSAVYLCASSLAGQPPPTGELFFGEGSRLTVL.

The CDR3 bases are TGTGCCAGCAGTTTTAGACTAGCGGGAGGCCCTACCTACGAGCAGTACTTC. Its translation: CASSFRLAGGPTYEQYF. The genes are TRBV6-2 or TRBV6-3 and TRBJ2-7; TRBD2 matches at 13 bases. Trimming removed 4 bases from V and 2 bases from J; junction bases left unmatched: 8. Germline assignment: CDR1 MNHEY and CDR2 SVGEGT. This CDR3 comprises 17 residues.

This clonotype was counted only a few times. The V gene is TRBV27, the J gene TRBJ2-3; D is possibly TRBD2 (5 bases). V was clipped by 3 bases and J by 1 base, with 14 bases between them. Germline CDR1 is MNHEY and CDR2 is SMNVEV (reference sequence). The CDR3 runs to 16 residues. The CDR3 region is CASSFNPGLGTDTQYF. The CDR3 nucleotides are TGTGCCAGCAGTTTCAACCCGGGATTAGGCACAGATACGCAGTATTTT.

The chain recombines TRBV6-1 with TRBJ1-5, with D possibly matching TRBD1 (6 bases). The CDR3 covers 13 residues. V shed 6 bases and J shed 5 bases, with 11 bases lying between them. In germline, CDR1 is MNHNS, CDR2 SASEGT. CDR3 bases: TGTGCCAGCAGCGAGGGGGTCCATCAGCCCCAGCATTTT. Residues: CASSEGVHQPQHF.

This clonotype was observed many times. The chain links TRBV20-1 to TRBJ2-7; 8 positions match TRBD2. V lost 6 bases, J lost 6 bases, and 4 bases stayed unmatched. The CDR3 has 11 residues. CDR1 is DFQATT, CDR2 SNEGSKA, per germline (reference sequence). The CDR3 loop reads CSAGGGGEQYF. The CDR3 coding sequence is TGCAGTGCCGGGGGGGGAGGCGAGCAGTACTTC.

This clonotype was counted only a few times. The chain employs TRBV3-1 and TRBJ2-1, with a possible D match to TRBD2 (6 bases). V lost 7 bases and J 0 bases, leaving 13 bases between the germline ends. The germline V gene has CDR1 LGHDT and CDR2 YNNKEL (reference sequence). The CDR3 has 15 amino acids. The CDR3 nucleotides read TGTGCCAGCACCTACGGGAGAGGCTCCTACAATGAGCAGTTCTTC. Protein product: CASTYGRGSYNEQFF.

This clonotype has only a few counts. This sequence joins TRBV5-6 and TRBJ2-1; D gene uncertain. The V end was cut by 4 bases, the J end by 8 bases, with 13 bases between. This CDR3 is built from 13 residues. CDR1 SGHDT and CDR2 YYEEEE come from the germline V gene. The CDR3 sequence: CASSLGRYDEQFF. The CDR3 DNA reads as TGTGCCAGCAGCCTAGGGCGTTACGATGAGCAGTTCTTC.

Only a few counts were recorded for this clonotype. The chain uses TRBV4-3 and TRBJ2-2; D possibly corresponds to TRBD1 (6 bases). This CDR3 has 14 residues. The V gene lost 4 bases and the J gene lost 4 bases, with 10 bases spanning the gap. CDR1 is LGHNA and CDR2 is YSLEER in the germline V gene. The CDR3: CASSRRTVTGELFF. CDR3 bases: TGCGCCAGCAGCCGCAGGACAGTCACCGGGGAGCTGTTTTTT.